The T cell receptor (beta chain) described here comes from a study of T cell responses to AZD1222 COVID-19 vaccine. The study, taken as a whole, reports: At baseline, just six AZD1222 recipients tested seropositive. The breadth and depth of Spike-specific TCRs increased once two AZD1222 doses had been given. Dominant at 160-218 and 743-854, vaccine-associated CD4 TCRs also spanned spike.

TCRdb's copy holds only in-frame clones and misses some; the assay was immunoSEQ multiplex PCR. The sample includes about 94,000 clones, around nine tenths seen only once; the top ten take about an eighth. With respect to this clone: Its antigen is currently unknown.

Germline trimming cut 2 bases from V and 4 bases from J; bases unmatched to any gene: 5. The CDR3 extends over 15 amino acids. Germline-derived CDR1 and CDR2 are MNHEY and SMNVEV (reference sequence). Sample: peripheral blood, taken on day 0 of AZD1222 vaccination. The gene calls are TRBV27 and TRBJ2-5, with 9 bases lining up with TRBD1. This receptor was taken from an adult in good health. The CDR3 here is CASSLGTGFLETQYF. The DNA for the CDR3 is TGTGCCAGCAGTTTAGGGACAGGGTTCCTAGAGACCCAGTACTTC.